This TCR beta chain was recovered during a study of regulatory T cells in long-lasting Graves disease. Study summary: Over 5 years of antithyroid drugs with positive TSH receptor antibodies was taken to mean persistent Graves' disease. General study points: Under persistent disease, TRBV28, TRBJ1-2 and TRBJ2-5 were used preferentially.

Time point defined: persistent/refractory GD, antithyroid drugs over 5 years with positive TRAb. PBMC-extracted RNA yielded the TCR library. According to the study, TCR beta libraries were built with iRepertoire HTBI primers and CDR3-region Arm-PCR. TCRdb processed the multiplex PCR reads anew with MiXCR; each CDR3 protein has one entry. The sample holds 400,000 or so distinct CDR3 sequences, about 20% seen once. This clonotype turned up a few times. Its cognate antigen is unknown. Trimming took 5 bases from V and 2 from J, leaving 16 bases between them. Germline loops: CDR1 SGHTA, CDR2 FQGNSA. The CDR3 spans 15 residues.

Material: peripheral blood mononuclear cells (PBMCs), obtained when the disease was refractory, from a patient treated with antithyroid drugs. The sequence was collected from a female donor with Graves disease. The V call is TRBV7-2, the J call TRBJ2-7; tentatively, D is TRBD1 (7 bases). The CDR3 region has the DNA TGTGCCAGCAGCGCTCTAGGGGGCGGGACCTACGAGCAGTACTTC. Translation: CASSALGGGTYEQYF.